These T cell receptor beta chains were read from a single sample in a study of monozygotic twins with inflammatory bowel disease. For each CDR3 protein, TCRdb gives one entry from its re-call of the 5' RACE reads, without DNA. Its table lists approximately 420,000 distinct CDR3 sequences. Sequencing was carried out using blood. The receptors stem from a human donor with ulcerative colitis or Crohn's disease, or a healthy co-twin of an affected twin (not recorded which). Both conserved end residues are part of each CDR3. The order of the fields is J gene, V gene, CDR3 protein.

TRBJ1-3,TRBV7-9,CASSRDSPGNTIYF
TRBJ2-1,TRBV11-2,CASSFRLAGTYNEQFF
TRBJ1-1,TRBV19,CASRRANTEAFF
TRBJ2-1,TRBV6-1,CASRRTSGSSYNEQFF
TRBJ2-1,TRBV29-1,CSDFGVRSYNEQFF
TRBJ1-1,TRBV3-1,CASSPWTGEAFF
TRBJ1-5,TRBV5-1,CASSLEGHSNQPQHF
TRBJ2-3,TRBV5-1,CASSIGQGADTQYF
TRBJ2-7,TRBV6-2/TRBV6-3,CASSYGQPYEQYF
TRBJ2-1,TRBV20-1,CSAQQASGGNEQFF
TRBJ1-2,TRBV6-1,CASTAGSVYGYTF
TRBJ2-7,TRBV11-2,CASSLGVRGSYEQYF
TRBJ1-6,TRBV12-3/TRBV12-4,CASSLAQPSSPLHF
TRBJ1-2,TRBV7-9,CASSLRQGIAFGGYTF
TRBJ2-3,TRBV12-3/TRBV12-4,CASTIGLTVTDTQYF
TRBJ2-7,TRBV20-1,CSARRQLSYEQYF
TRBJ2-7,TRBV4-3,CASSQWAGTAVYEQYF
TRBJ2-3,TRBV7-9,CASSLTSGGVDTQYF
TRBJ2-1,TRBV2,CASKLTGYNEQFF
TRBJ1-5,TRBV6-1,CASSAAAAGARSNQPQHF
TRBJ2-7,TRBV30,CAWEQGYEQYF
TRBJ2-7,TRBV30,CAWEDRGLPSYEQYF
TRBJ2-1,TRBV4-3,CASAGDQYNEQFF
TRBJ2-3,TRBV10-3,CAISDGGASTDTQYF
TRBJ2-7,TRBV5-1,CASSLVVVSEHSYEQYF
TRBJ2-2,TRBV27,CASARALAGTNTGELFF
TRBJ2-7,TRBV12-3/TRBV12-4,CASSMTAEQYF
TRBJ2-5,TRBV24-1,CATSDTLDRGHETQYF
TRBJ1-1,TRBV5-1,CASSSLTRGVNTEAFF
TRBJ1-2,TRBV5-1,CASSVQGDGYTF
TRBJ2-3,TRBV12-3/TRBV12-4,CASSPGPSGVDTQYF
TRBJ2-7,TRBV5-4,CASSITGGDEQYF
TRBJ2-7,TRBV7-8,CASSFEREVPREQYF
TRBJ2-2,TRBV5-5,CASSLVRTSGGNTGELFF
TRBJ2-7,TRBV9,CASSVGGLAGVREQYF
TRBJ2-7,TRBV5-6,CASSEGNSYEQYF
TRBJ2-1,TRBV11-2,CASSLATGQLYNEQFF
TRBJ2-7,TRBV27,CASSPRIRVDEQYF
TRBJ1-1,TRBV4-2,CASSQVDITEAFF
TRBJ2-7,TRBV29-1,CSVVRTGVSYEQYF
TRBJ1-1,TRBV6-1,CASSPGQNSPFF
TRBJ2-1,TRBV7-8,CASSPPLLAGEDEQFF
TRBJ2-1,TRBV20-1,CSAPDFLAGGYNEQFF
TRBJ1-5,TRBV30,CAWSVLGNSNQPQHF
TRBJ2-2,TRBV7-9,CASSPPRGNTGELFF
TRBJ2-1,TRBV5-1,CASSLGLSGRVDEQFF